Sequencing of this T cell receptor (beta chain) was carried out in a study of spatial heterogeneity in lung cancer. The wider study: Patients with untreated early-stage non-small cell lung cancer, numbering some 68, were the donors.

Germline V gives CDR1 SGHAT, CDR2 FQNNGV. This CDR3 has 16 residues. V lost 1 base and J 0 bases, leaving 10 bases between the germline ends. TCRdb processed the 5' RACE reads anew with MiXCR; each CDR3 protein has one entry. The sample has about 120,000 distinct CDR3 sequences; 9% to 15% are singletons. The time point: blood at routine non-recurrence follow-up after resection. Extraction of whole RNA from tumor, nontumor lung or frozen PBMC preceded unsorted sequencing. This clonotype originated in a male donor with early-stage non-small cell lung cancer. The chain couples TRBV11-2 to TRBJ2-1; D unclear. The sample was PBMCs, taken at follow-up. CDR3 residues: CASSLGPVFSYNEQFF. For the CDR3, the DNA is TGTGCCAGCAGCTTAGGACCAGTTTTCTCCTACAATGAGCAGTTCTTC.